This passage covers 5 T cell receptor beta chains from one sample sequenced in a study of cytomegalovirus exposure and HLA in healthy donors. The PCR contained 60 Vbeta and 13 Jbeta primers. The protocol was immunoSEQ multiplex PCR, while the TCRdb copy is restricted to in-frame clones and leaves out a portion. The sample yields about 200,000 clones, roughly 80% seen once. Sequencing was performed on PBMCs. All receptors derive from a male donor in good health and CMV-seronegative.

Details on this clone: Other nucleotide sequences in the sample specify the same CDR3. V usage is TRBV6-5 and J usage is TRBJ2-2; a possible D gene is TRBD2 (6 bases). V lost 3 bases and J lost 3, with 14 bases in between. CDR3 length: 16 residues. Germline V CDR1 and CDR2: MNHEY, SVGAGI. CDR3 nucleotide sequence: TGTGCCAGCAGTTATGAGGTAGCGGAATACACCGGGGAGCTGTTTTTT. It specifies CASSYEVAEYTGELFF.

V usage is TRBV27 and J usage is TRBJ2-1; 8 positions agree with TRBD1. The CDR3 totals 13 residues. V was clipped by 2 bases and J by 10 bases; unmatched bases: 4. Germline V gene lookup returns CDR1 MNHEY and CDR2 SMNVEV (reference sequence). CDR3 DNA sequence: TGTGCCAGCAGTTTAAGGGGGGACAGGGAGCAGTTCTTC. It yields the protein CASSLRGDREQFF.

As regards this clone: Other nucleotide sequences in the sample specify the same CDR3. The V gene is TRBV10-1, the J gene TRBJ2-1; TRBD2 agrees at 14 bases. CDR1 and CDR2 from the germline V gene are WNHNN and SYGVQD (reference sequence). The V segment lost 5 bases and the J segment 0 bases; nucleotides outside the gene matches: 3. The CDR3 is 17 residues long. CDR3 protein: CASSRLAGGSSYNEQFF. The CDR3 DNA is TGCGCCAGCAGTCGACTAGCGGGGGGGAGCTCCTACAATGAGCAGTTCTTC.

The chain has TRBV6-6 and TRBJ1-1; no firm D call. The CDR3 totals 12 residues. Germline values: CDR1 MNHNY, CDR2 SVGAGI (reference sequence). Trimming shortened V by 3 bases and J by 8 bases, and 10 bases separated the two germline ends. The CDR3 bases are TGTGCCAGCAGTTATGGGCAAGCCGAAGCTTTCTTT. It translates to CASSYGQAEAFF.

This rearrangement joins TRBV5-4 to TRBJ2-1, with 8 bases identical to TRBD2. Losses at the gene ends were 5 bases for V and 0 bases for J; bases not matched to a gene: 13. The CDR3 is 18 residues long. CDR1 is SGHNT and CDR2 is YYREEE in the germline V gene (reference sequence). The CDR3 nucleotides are TGTGCCAGCAGACGACTCACTAGCGGAGGCAGCTCCTACAATGAGCAGTTCTTC. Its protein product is CASRRLTSGGSSYNEQFF.